A single TCR beta chain is shown here with its context. These data come from a study of long-term antiretroviral therapy in people with HIV. Overall study: The immediate-ART recommendation dates to 2015, and the earliest samples predate it by about a decade.

Sequencing relied on immunoSEQ assay v3.0, run at survey level. Using immunoSEQ multiplex PCR, the repertoire was profiled, and TCRdb retains in-frame clones only, with some absent. Of roughly 38,000 clones detected, roughly four fifths appear once; the ten largest clones hold approximately 14%. CDR1 and CDR2 from the germline V gene are MNHNS and SASEGT. Trimming took off 3 bases at V and 1 base at J, with 13 bases between the two ends. The CDR3 consists of 16 residues. Sequences were derived from unsorted PBMCs, sampled 0.3 years after starting antiretroviral therapy. The clonotype was recovered from a man in his late teens or twenties with HIV. The V call is TRBV6-1, the J call TRBJ2-1, with TRBD1 as a possible D gene (6 bases). The CDR3, as DNA: TGTGCCAGCAGTGATATGTTCAGGGGATCCTACAATGAGCAGTTCTTC. Amino acid sequence: CASSDMFRGSYNEQFF.